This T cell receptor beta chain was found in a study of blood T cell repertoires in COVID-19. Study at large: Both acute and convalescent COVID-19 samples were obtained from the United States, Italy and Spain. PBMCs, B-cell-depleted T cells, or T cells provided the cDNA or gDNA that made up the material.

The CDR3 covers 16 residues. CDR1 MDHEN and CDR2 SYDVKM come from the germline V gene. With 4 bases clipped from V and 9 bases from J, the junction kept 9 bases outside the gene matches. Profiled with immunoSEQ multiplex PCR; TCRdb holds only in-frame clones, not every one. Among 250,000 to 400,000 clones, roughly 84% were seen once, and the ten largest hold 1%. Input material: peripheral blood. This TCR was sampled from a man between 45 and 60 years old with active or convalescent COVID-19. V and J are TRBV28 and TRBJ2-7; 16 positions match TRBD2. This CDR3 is CASSSTGTSGRATQYF. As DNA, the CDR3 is TGTGCCAGCAGTTCGACCGGGACTAGCGGGAGGGCCACGCAGTACTTC. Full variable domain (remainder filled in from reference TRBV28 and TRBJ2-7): DVKVTQSSRYLVKRTGEKVFLECVQDMDHENMFWYRQDPGLGLRLIYFSYDVKMKEKGDIPEGYSVSREKKERFSLILESASTNQTSMYLCASSSTGTSGRATQYFGPGTRLTVT.